A selection of T cell receptor beta chains follows, all from one sample in a study of blood T cell repertoires in COVID-19. Data came from immunoSEQ multiplex PCR; TCRdb stores just in-frame clones and leaves some out. The sample consists of 55,000 to 85,000 clones, 70% to 80% of them appearing once. The specimen was peripheral blood. The source is a man in his 60s with active or convalescent COVID-19. Each CDR3 is given with its conserved first and last residue. A D gene is named only where the DNA matches it firmly. The size entry is marked missing in some rows and otherwise reads once, few, many or a size class.

clone size,D gene,J gene,V gene,CDR3 length,CDR3 DNA,CDR3 protein
once,-,TRBJ1-1,TRBV18,14,TGTGCCAGCTCACCACAGGCCAGGGAGGCTGAAGCTTTCTTT,CASSPQAREAEAFF
-,-,TRBJ2-3,TRBV4-2,16,TGTGCCAGCGGATCCAAGGCGGGACAGAGCACAGATACGCAGTATTTT,CASGSKAGQSTDTQYF
few,-,TRBJ1-1,TRBV19,13,TGTGCCAGTAGTAAGACAGTGAACACTGAAGCTTTCTTT,CASSKTVNTEAFF
-,-,TRBJ1-1,TRBV18,16,TGTGCCAGCTCACCAAATCAGGGTGTCGTGAACACTGAAGCTTTCTTT,CASSPNQGVVNTEAFF
-,TRBD2,TRBJ2-3,TRBV7-3,16,TGTGCCAGCAGCTTAAGGACTAGCGGGAAGACAGATACGCAGTATTTT,CASSLRTSGKTDTQYF
few,TRBD2,TRBJ2-3,TRBV19,19,TGTGCCAGTAGTAAAATCAGCCGCAGACTAGCGGGGGTCACAGATACGCAGTATTTT,CASSKISRRLAGVTDTQYF
once,-,TRBJ2-7,TRBV11-2,15,TGTGCCAGCAGCTTAGAATGGGGGGTGGGGTTCGAGCAGTACTTC,CASSLEWGVGFEQYF
-,-,TRBJ2-7,TRBV3-1/TRBV3-2,13,TGTGCCAGCAGCGAGACATTCACCTACGAGCAGTACTTC,CASSETFTYEQYF
-,TRBD2,TRBJ2-2,TRBV3-1/TRBV3-2,19,TGTGCCAGCAGCCAAGATTGGGGACTAGCGGGGGGCTTCACCGGGGAGCTGTTTTTT,CASSQDWGLAGGFTGELFF
few,TRBD1,TRBJ1-1,TRBV3-1/TRBV3-2,17,TGTGCCAGCAGCCCGACGGGACAGGGGGCAGGCGACACTGAAGCTTTCTTT,CASSPTGQGAGDTEAFF
-,TRBD1,TRBJ2-7,TRBV18,15,TGTGCCAGCTTGTCAACGACAGGGAGAGCCTACGAGCAGTACTTC,CASLSTTGRAYEQYF
-,-,TRBJ2-5,TRBV20-1,12,TGCAGTGCTAGTGGCAGCCAAGAGACCCAGTACTTC,CSASGSQETQYF
-,-,TRBJ1-2,TRBV28,14,TGTGCCAGCAGCACCTACAGGGTCAACTATGGCTACACCTTC,CASSTYRVNYGYTF
once,-,TRBJ1-1,TRBV6-5,16,TGTGCCAGCAGTTACCACGTCGGTAGCCCTAACACTGAAGCTTTCTTT,CASSYHVGSPNTEAFF
once,TRBD1,TRBJ2-7,TRBV3-1/TRBV3-2,15,TGTGCCAGCAGCCAGCCCGGGACAGGGGAGTACGAGCAGTACTTC,CASSQPGTGEYEQYF
-,TRBD1,TRBJ1-5,TRBV4-3,15,TGCGCCAGCAGCCAAGATACAGGGGAGGACCAGCCCCAGCATTTT,CASSQDTGEDQPQHF
-,TRBD1,TRBJ1-1,TRBV28,15,TGTGCCAGCAGTTTAGGGGGACAGTTGAACACTGAAGCTTTCTTT,CASSLGGQLNTEAFF
-,-,TRBJ2-3,TRBV5-6,13,TGTGCCAGCAGCTCGGTGGGCACAGATACGCAGTATTTT,CASSSVGTDTQYF
few,-,TRBJ1-1,TRBV5-5,16,TGTGCCAGCAGCTTGGAGTATAGACAGATGAACACTGAAGCTTTCTTT,CASSLEYRQMNTEAFF
-,-,TRBJ1-2,TRBV6-4,15,TGTGCCAGCAGTGACTCGATTCAAGGGGCCTATGGCTACACCTTC,CASSDSIQGAYGYTF
few,-,TRBJ1-5,TRBV19,15,TGTGCCAGTGCCCACGCCAGGGGTTTAAATCAGCCCCAGCATTTT,CASAHARGLNQPQHF